The 10 T cell receptor beta chains below come from one sample, sequenced in a study of identical twins listed by TCRdb under 2016. Libraries were built with 5' RACE. Sequencing relied on an Illumina HiSeq 2000. TCRdb trimmed public reads at Q25 via fastp, called clones via MiXCR and kept in-frame beta chains. Rows matching on CDR3 protein sequence are summarized as one entry with the most common DNA and genes. This sample holds hundreds of thousands of distinct CDR3 sequences; roughly 20% were observed only once. In total, the top ten clones hold roughly 13% of the sample. These data also featured in a second study, about T cells expressing NK-cell markers.

The sample consisted of PBMCs. The source is a woman younger than 30 in good health.

The sample holds a few counts of this clonotype. V usage is TRBV12-3 or TRBV12-4 and J usage is TRBJ1-1; 7 nucleotides agree with TRBD1. The V segment lost 6 bases and the J segment 6 bases; nucleotides outside the gene matches: 4. CDR3 length equals 12 residues. The CDR3 bases are TGTGCCAGCAGCCGGGGACAGCCTGAAGCTTTCTTT. It specifies CASSRGQPEAFF.

This clonotype was observed a handful of times. V usage is TRBV20-1 and J usage is TRBJ2-5; D possibly corresponds to TRBD2 (6 bases). Germline CDR1 reads DFQATT; CDR2 reads SNEGSKA (reference sequence). V was cut by 7 bases and J by 4 bases, with 19 bases left in between. The CDR3 covers 14 residues. The CDR3 coding sequence is TGCAGTGGAGCCGCGGTAGGGAGGCCAGAGACCCAGTACTTC. Its translation is CSGAAVGRPETQYF.

This clonotype is a singleton in its sample. The V gene is TRBV20-1, the J gene TRBJ2-3, with D possibly TRBD2 on 5 matching bases. The germline gives CDR1 DFQATT, CDR2 SNEGSKA (reference sequence). This CDR3 is 16 amino acids long. V lost 5 bases, J lost 0 bases, and 18 bases lay in between. DNA for the CDR3: TGCAGTGCTCCCGCGGCAGCCGGCGGGAGCACAGATACGCAGTATTTT. This translates into CSAPAAAGGSTDTQYF.

A few counts support this clonotype. The chain recombines TRBV27 with TRBJ1-1; 7 nucleotides agree with TRBD1. CDR1 and CDR2 from the germline V gene are MNHEY and SMNVEV (reference sequence). Unmatched junction bases numbered 4, after V lost 5 bases and J lost 7 bases. The CDR3 covers 12 residues. In DNA, the CDR3 is TGTGCCAGCAGTGCGACAGGGAATGAAGCTTTCTTT. It encodes CASSATGNEAFF.

This clonotype was detected only a few times. The chain has TRBV20-1 and TRBJ2-1; D may be TRBD1 or TRBD2 (5 bases each). Trimming took off 5 bases at V and 8 bases at J, with 16 bases between the two ends. The CDR3 extends over 13 amino acids. The germline CDR1 and CDR2 sequences are DFQATT and SNEGSKA (reference sequence). The CDR3 loop reads CSAGRDQSHEQFF. As DNA, the CDR3 is TGCAGTGCTGGCCGGGACCAGTCCCATGAGCAGTTCTTC.

This clonotype has just a few counts. V is TRBV4-3 and J is TRBJ2-3; TRBD1 is a possible D gene (5 bases). This CDR3 contains 14 residues. V dropped 4 bases and J dropped 2 bases, with 10 bases sitting between them. Germline CDR1 is LGHNA and CDR2 is YSLEER. The CDR3 loop reads CASSPDSFTDTQYF. In DNA form, the CDR3 reads TGCGCCAGCAGCCCCGACAGTTTCACAGATACGCAGTATTTT.

This clonotype was detected only a few times. The V and J genes are TRBV6-1 and TRBJ2-1, with 9 bases aligning to TRBD1. CDR3 length equals 14 residues. Per the germline V gene, CDR1 is MNHNS and CDR2 is SASEGT. The V segment lost 8 bases and the J segment 9 bases; nucleotides outside the gene matches: 11. CDR3 nucleotides: TGTGCCAGCCACCGGGACAGGGTTATCAGTGAGCAGTTCTTC. This translates into CASHRDRVISEQFF.

This clonotype was recorded a few times. The rearrangement joins TRBV4-3 to TRBJ2-1, with 10 bases identical to TRBD2. Germline values: CDR1 LGHNA, CDR2 YSLEER. Germline trimming cut 4 bases from V and 6 bases from J; bases unmatched to any gene: 12. The CDR3 covers 17 residues. Written as DNA, the CDR3 is TGCGCCAGCAGCCTCCACGCATCAGCGGGAGGGCCCAATGAGCAGTTCTTC. Its protein is CASSLHASAGGPNEQFF.

This chain connects TRBV27 to TRBJ2-7; possibly TRBD1 for D (6 bases). V lost 3 bases, J lost 4 bases, and 10 bases lay in between. CDR3 length: 13 residues. Germline V CDR1 and CDR2: MNHEY, SMNVEV (reference sequence). This chain's CDR3 is CASSLDSKYEQYF. DNA for the CDR3: TGTGCCAGCAGTTTGGACAGTAAATACGAGCAGTACTTC.

This clonotype has more than one count but fewer than ten. The V gene is TRBV5-1, the J gene TRBJ2-7; the match to TRBD1 covers 7 bases. Germline V CDR1 and CDR2: SGHRS, YFSETQ. The CDR3 runs to 15 residues. The trim removed 4 bases at V and 1 base at J, leaving 8 bases unmatched. CDR3 residues: CASSPYRGTSYEQYF. Written as DNA, the CDR3 is TGCGCCAGCAGCCCCTACAGGGGTACGTCCTACGAGCAGTACTTC.